These 11 T cell receptor beta chains originate from one sample sequenced in a study of CD8 T cells in Susac syndrome. The RNA input was about 0.45 to 1 ug, and it was reverse transcribed with random hexamers. Each CDR3 protein is one row after TCRdb ran MiXCR on the immunoSEQ multiplex PCR reads. The table includes around 120,000 distinct CDR3 sequences, just under 95% detected once. Sequencing used CD4+ T cells from PBMCs. Receptors originate from a human donor with multiple sclerosis.

The chain employs TRBV6-1 and TRBJ2-6; either TRBD1 or TRBD2 may fit D (5 bases each). The CDR3 spans 15 residues. Trimming pared 6 bases from V and 0 bases from J, leaving 9 bases between. The germline CDR1 and CDR2 sequences are MNHNS and SASEGT. This CDR3 reads CASRRGVSGANVLTF. DNA of the CDR3: TGTGCCAGCAGGAGGGGAGTCTCTGGGGCCAACGTCCTGACTTTC.

This rearrangement joins TRBV6-2 or TRBV6-3 to TRBJ2-7; possibly TRBD1 or TRBD2 for D (5 bases each). The CDR3 length is 15 residues. Germline V gene lookup returns CDR1 MNHEY and CDR2 SVGEGT. The V end was cut by 6 bases, the J end by 4 bases, with 19 bases between. CDR3 sequence reads: CASRGTAEGGYEQYF. In nucleotides, the CDR3 is TGTGCCAGCAGGGGGACGGCCGAGGGTGGATACGAGCAGTACTTC.

V gene TRBV3-1 combines with J gene TRBJ1-2; weak D call: TRBD1 (6 bases). Germline lookup yields CDR1 LGHDT and CDR2 YNNKEL (reference sequence). This CDR3 has 15 amino acids. The germline V and J ends were trimmed by 0 bases and 5 bases, with 13 bases remaining between them. CDR3 DNA sequence: TGTGCCAGCAGCCAAGATTTACAGGGAGGATATGGCTACACCTTC. It translates to CASSQDLQGGYGYTF.

This sequence joins TRBV30 and TRBJ2-7, with D unresolved. CDR3 size: 13 residues. V was pared by 4 bases and J by 2 bases, with 12 bases between. Germline V gene sequence: CDR1 GTSNPN, CDR2 SVGIG (reference sequence). The chain's CDR3 is CAWNVIRTYEQYF. The DNA of the CDR3 is TGTGCCTGGAATGTCATTCGAACCTACGAGCAGTACTTC.

This rearrangement joins TRBV4-3 to TRBJ1-2; 7 bases align to TRBD1. The V gene end was trimmed by 0 bases and the J gene end by 6 bases; junction bases not matched to a gene: 10. The CDR3 is 16 amino acids. The germline V gene has CDR1 LGHNA and CDR2 YSLEER. The CDR3 DNA sequence: TGCGCCAGCAGCCAAGATTTAAGGGGGCGTTTCGATGGCTACACCTTC. Residues: CASSQDLRGRFDGYTF.

This clonotype was picked up one time. V is TRBV5-4 and J is TRBJ2-6; a possible D gene is TRBD2 (6 bases). There are 17 residues in the CDR3. Germline lookup yields CDR1 SGHNT and CDR2 YYREEE (reference sequence). Trimming stripped 0 bases from V and 2 bases from J, with 12 bases between. The CDR3 DNA is TGTGCCAGCAGCTTGGAACCAGGGAGGACTGGGGCCAACGTCCTGACTTTC. It yields the protein CASSLEPGRTGANVLTF. Combining the CDR3 with reference TRBV5-4 and TRBJ2-6 gives the whole variable domain ETGVTQSPTHLIKTRGQQVTLRCSSQSGHNTVSWYQQALGQGPQFIFQYYREEENGRGNFPPRFSGLQFPNYSSELNVNALELDDSALYLCASSLEPGRTGANVLTFGAGSRLTVL.

The rearrangement uses TRBV5-1 and TRBJ2-6; unclear D gene. The CDR3 is 14 amino acids. V shed 3 bases and J shed 3 bases, with 7 bases lying between them. Germline CDR1 is SGHRS and CDR2 is YFSETQ. The CDR3 loop reads CASSSQIGANVLTF. As DNA, the CDR3 is TGCGCCAGCAGCTCACAGATTGGGGCCAACGTCCTGACTTTC.

This sequence joins TRBV2 and TRBJ2-3; the D gene is possibly TRBD1 (5 bases). Germline CDR1 reads SNHLY; CDR2 reads FYNNEI. The CDR3 length is 15 residues. V lost 5 bases, J lost 2 bases, and 14 bases lay in between. The CDR3 region has the DNA TGTGCCAGCAGTCAATCTGGACAATTCACAGATACGCAGTATTTT. Translated: CASSQSGQFTDTQYF. Full variable domain (missing parts from reference TRBV2 and TRBJ2-3): EPEVTQTPSHQVTQMGQEVILRCVPISNHLYFYWYRQILGQKVEFLVSFYNNEISEKSEIFDDQFSVERPDGSNFTLKIRSTKLEDSAMYFCASSQSGQFTDTQYFGPGTRLTVL.

The chain carries TRBV7-9 and TRBJ1-4, with 9 bases fitting TRBD1. Germline loops: CDR1 SEHNR, CDR2 FQNEAQ (reference sequence). This CDR3 contains 14 residues. V trimming: 6 bases; J trimming: 5 bases; junction bases outside the gene matches: 4. The CDR3: CASSTGQGNEKLFF. The DNA for the CDR3 is TGTGCCAGCAGTACGGGACAGGGAAATGAAAAACTGTTTTTT.

This rearrangement joins TRBV5-1 to TRBJ1-1, with TRBD1 matching over 7 bases. The junction had 6 bases not matched to a gene; V was cut back by 0 bases and J by 1 base. This CDR3 has 16 amino acids. In germline, CDR1 is SGHRS, CDR2 YFSETQ. CDR3 in amino acids: CASSLVGTDKNTEAFF. The CDR3 nucleotides read TGCGCCAGCAGCTTGGTAGGGACAGATAAGAACACTGAAGCTTTCTTT.

A few counts support this clonotype. The CDR3, as DNA: TGTGCCAGCAGTTACTCGCGCGTTTCACCCCTCCACTTT. This translates into CASSYSRVSPLHF. The gene calls are TRBV6-2 or TRBV6-3 and TRBJ1-6, with D uncertain. Germline values: CDR1 MNHEY, CDR2 SVGEGT. This CDR3 has 13 residues. Trimming removed 0 bases at V and 9 bases at J, with 6 bases between.